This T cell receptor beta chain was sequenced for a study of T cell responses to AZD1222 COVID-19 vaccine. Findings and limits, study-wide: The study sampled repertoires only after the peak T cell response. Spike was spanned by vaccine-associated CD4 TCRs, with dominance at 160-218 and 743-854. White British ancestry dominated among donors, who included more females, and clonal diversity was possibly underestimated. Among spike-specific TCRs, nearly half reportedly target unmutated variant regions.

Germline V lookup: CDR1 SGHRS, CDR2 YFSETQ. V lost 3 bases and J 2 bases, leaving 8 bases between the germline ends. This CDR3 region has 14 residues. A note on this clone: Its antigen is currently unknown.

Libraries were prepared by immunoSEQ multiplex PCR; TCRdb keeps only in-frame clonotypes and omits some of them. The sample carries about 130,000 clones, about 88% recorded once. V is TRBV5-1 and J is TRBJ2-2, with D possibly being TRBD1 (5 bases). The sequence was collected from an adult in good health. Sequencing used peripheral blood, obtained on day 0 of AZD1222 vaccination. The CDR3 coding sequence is TGCGCCAGCAGCTCCAGGGTAAACACCGGGGAGCTGTTTTTT. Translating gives CASSSRVNTGELFF. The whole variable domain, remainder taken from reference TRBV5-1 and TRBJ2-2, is KAGVTQTPRYLIKTRGQQVTLSCSPISGHRSVSWYQQTPGQGLQFLFEYFSETQRNKGNFPGRFSGRQFSNSRSEMNVSTLELGDSALYLCASSSRVNTGELFFGEGSRLTVL.